The T cell receptor (beta chain) described here comes from a study of a mutant IDH1 vaccine in newly diagnosed glioma. Study-level information: The first vaccination came 4-6 weeks after radiotherapy alone, or with temozolomide cycles. Visits V12 and V13 fell at weeks 35 and 47, respectively.

Data came from immunoSEQ multiplex PCR; TCRdb stores just in-frame clones and leaves some out. Here the sample spans 84,000 or so clones, roughly four fifths being singletons. Time point described: week 47, end of study. All doses held 300 ug of mutant IDH1 20-mer peptide, with topical imiquimod. The patients received vaccinations eight times, in weeks 1, 3, 5, 7, 11, 15, 19 and 23. Study-level findings and limits: Vaccination elicited immune responses in around 92% of patients.

CDR1 and CDR2 (germline): SGHRS, YFSETQ. The CDR3 runs to 14 residues. After removal of 3 bases from V and 4 bases from J, the junction contained 4 bases not matched to a gene. As for this clone: Antigen specificity is unknown.

This chain joins TRBV5-1 and TRBJ1-5; 7 nucleotides agree with TRBD1. The source is a man aged 35-49 years with glioma. Here the sequenced sample was PBMCs, taken from a glioma patient whose treatment included an IDH1 peptide vaccine. CDR3 protein: CASSSGQTNQPQHF. The CDR3 DNA reads as TGCGCCAGCAGCTCGGGACAGACGAATCAGCCCCAGCATTTT.